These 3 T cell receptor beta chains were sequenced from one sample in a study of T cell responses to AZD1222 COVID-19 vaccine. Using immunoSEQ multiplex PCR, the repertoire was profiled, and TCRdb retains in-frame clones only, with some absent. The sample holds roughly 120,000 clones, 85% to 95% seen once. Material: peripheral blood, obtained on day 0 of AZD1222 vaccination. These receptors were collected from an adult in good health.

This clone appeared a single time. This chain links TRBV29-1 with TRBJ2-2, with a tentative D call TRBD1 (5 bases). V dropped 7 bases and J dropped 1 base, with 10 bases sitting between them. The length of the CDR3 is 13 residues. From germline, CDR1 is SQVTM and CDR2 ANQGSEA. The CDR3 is CSANQGNTGELFF. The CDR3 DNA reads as TGCAGCGCGAACCAGGGGAACACCGGGGAGCTGTTTTTT.

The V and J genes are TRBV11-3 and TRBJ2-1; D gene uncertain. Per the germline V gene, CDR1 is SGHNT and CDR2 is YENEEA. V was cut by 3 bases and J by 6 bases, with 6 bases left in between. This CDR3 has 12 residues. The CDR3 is CASSFGPNEQFF. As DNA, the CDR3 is TGTGCCAGCAGCTTCGGCCCCAATGAGCAGTTCTTC.

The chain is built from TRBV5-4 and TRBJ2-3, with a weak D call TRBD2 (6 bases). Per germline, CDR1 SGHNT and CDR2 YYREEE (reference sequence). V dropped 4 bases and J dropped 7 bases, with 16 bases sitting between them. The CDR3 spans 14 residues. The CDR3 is CASSGRERDNTQYF. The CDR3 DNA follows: TGTGCCAGCAGCGGTCGGGAGAGGGATAATACGCAGTATTTT.